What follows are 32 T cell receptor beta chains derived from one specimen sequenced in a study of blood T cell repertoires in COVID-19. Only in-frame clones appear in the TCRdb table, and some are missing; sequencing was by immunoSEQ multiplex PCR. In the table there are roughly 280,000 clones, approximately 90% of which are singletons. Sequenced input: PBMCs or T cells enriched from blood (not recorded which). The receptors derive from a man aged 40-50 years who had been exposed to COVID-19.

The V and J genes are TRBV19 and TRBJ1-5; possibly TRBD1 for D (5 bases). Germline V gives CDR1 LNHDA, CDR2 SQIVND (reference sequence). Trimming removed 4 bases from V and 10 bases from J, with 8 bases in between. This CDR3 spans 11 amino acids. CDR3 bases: TGTGCCAGTAGTACTCAGGGTCCCCAGCATTTT. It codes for CASSTQGPQHF.

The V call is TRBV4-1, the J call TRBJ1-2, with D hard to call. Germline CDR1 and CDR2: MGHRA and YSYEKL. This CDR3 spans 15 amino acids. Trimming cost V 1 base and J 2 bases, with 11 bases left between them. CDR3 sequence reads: CASSQALAVNYGYTF. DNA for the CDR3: TGCGCCAGCAGCCAAGCATTGGCGGTGAACTATGGCTACACCTTC.

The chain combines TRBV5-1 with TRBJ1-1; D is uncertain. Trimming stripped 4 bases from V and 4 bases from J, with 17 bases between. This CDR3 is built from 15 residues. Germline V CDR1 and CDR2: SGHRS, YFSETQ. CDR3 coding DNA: TGCGCCAGCAGCCCCATCCCCGGAGGGAGCACTGAAGCTTTCTTT. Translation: CASSPIPGGSTEAFF. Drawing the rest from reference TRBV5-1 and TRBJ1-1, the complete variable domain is KAGVTQTPRYLIKTRGQQVTLSCSPISGHRSVSWYQQTPGQGLQFLFEYFSETQRNKGNFPGRFSGRQFSNSRSEMNVSTLELGDSALYLCASSPIPGGSTEAFFGQGTRLTVV.

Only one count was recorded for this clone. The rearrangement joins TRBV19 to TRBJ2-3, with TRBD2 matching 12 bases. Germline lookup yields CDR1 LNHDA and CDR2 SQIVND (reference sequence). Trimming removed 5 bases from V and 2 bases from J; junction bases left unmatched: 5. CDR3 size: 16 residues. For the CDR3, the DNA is TGTGCCAGTAGTGTCGGACTAGCGGGACCCACAGATACGCAGTATTTT. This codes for CASSVGLAGPTDTQYF.

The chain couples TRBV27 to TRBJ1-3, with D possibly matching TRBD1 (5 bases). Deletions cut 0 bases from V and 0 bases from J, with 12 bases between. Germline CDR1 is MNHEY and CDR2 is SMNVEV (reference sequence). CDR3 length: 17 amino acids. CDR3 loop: CASSLSIQDYSGNTIYF. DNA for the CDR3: TGTGCCAGCAGTTTATCGATACAGGACTACTCTGGAAACACCATATATTTT.

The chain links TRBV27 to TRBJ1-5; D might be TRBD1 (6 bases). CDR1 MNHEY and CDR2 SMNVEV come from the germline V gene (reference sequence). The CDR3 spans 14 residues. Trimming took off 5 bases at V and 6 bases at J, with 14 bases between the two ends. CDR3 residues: CASSLQGGGQPQHF. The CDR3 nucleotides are TGTGCCAGCAGTCTCCAGGGAGGGGGTCAGCCCCAGCATTTT.

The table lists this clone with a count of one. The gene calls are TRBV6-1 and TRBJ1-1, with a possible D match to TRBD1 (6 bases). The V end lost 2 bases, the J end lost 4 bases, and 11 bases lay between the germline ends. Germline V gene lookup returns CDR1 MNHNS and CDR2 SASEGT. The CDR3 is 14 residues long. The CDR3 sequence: CASSESQGSTEAFF. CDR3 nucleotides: TGTGCCAGCAGTGAATCGCAGGGGAGCACTGAAGCTTTCTTT.

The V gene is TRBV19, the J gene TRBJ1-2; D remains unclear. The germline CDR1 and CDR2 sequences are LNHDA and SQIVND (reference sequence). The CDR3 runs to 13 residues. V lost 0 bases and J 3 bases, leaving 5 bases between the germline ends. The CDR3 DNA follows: TGTGCCAGTAGTATAGATCCGTACTATGGCTACACCTTC. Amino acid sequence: CASSIDPYYGYTF.

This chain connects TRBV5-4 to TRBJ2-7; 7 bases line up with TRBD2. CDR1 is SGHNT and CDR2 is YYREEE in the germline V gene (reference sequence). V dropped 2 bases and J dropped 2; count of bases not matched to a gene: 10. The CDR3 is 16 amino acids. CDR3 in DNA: TGTGCCAGCAGCTTTGACGGGACTAAGGACACCTACGAGCAGTACTTC. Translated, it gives CASSFDGTKDTYEQYF.

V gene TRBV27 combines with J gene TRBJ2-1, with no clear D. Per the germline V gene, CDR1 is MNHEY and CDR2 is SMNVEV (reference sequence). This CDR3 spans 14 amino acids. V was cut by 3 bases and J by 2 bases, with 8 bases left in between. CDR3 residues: CASSLAPTYNEQFF. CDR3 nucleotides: TGTGCCAGCAGTTTGGCCCCCACCTACAATGAGCAGTTCTTC.

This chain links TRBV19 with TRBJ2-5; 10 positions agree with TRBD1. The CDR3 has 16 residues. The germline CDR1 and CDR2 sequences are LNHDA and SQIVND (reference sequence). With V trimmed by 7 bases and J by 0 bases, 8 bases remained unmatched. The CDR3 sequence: CASTGTGDSYQETQYF. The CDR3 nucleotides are TGTGCCAGTACCGGGACAGGGGATTCGTACCAAGAGACCCAGTACTTC.

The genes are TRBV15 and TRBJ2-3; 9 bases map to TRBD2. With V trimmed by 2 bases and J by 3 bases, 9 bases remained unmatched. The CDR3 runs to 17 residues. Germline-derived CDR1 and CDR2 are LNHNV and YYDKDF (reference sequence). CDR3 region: CATSRKAGTSLTDTQYF. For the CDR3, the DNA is TGTGCCACCAGCAGAAAGGCCGGGACTAGCTTAACAGATACGCAGTATTTT.

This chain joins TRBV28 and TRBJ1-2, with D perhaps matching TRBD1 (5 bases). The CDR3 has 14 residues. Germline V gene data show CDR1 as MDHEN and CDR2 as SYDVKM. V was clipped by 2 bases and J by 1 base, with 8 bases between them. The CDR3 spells CASSLAGHNYGYTF. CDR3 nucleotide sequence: TGTGCCAGCAGTTTAGCAGGGCATAACTATGGCTACACCTTC.

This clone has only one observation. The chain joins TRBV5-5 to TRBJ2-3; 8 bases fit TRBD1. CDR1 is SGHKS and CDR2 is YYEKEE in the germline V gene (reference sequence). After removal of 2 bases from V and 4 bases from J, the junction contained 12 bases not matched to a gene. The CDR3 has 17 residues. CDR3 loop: CASSFVGGQVGADTQYF. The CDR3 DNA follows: TGTGCCAGCAGCTTTGTTGGGGGACAGGTCGGTGCAGATACGCAGTATTTT.

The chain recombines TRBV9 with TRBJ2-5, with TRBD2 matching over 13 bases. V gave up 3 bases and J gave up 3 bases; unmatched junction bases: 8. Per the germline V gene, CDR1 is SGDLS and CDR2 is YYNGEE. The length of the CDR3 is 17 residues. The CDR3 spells CASSGLAGGLYEETQYF. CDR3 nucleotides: TGTGCCAGCAGCGGACTAGCGGGAGGACTCTACGAAGAGACCCAGTACTTC.

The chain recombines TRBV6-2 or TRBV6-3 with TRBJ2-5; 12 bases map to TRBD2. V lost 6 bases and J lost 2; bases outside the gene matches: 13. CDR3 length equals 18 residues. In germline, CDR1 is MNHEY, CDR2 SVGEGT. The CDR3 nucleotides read TGTGCCAGCAGCCTGACTAGCGGGAGAGCTCCTGAACAAGAGACCCAGTACTTC. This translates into CASSLTSGRAPEQETQYF.

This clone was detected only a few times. Written as DNA, the CDR3 is TGTGCCAGCAGTTCACCATACGGGTTCACTGGAAACACCATATATTTT. It yields the protein CASSSPYGFTGNTIYF. The chain joins TRBV28 to TRBJ1-3, with D uncertain. This CDR3 spans 16 amino acids. V shed 4 bases and J shed 2 bases, with 15 bases lying between them. In germline, CDR1 is MDHEN, CDR2 SYDVKM.

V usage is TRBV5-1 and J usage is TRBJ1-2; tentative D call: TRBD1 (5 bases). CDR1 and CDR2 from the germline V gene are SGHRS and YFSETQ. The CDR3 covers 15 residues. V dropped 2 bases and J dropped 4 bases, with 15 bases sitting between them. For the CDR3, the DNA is TGCGCCAGCAGCTTAGGGGCCACTGAACTCTATGGCTACACCTTC. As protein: CASSLGATELYGYTF.

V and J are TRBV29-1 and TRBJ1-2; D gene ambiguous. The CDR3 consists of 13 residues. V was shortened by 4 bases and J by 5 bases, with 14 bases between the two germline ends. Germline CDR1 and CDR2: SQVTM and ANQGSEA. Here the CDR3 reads CSVGIRGQYGYTF. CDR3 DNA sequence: TGCAGCGTTGGAATCCGGGGTCAATATGGCTACACCTTC.

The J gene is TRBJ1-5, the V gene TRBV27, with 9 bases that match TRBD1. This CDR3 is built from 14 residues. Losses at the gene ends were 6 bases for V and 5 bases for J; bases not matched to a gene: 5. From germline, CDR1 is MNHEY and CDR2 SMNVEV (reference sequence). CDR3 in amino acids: CASREQGAYQPQHF. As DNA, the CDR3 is TGTGCCAGCAGGGAACAGGGGGCCTATCAGCCCCAGCATTTT.

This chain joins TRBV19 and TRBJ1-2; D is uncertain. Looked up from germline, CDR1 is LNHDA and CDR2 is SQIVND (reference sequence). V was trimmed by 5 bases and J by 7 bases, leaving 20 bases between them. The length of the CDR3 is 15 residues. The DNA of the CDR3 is TGTGCCAGTAGTGCTACTATCCAGAGTGCGGGTGGCTACACCTTC. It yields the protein CASSATIQSAGGYTF.

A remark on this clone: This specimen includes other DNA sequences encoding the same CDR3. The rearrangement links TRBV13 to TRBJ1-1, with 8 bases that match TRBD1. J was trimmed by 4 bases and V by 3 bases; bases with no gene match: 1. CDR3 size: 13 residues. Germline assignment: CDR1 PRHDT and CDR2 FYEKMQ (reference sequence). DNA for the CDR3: TGTGCCAGCAGCTTCGGACAGGGCACTGAAGCTTTCTTT. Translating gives CASSFGQGTEAFF. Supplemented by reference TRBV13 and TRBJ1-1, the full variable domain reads AAGVIQSPRHLIKEKRETATLKCYPIPRHDTVYWYQQGPGQDPQFLISFYEKMQSDKGSIPDRFSAQQFSDYHSELNMSSLELGDSALYFCASSFGQGTEAFFGQGTRLTVV.

As DNA, the CDR3 is TGTGCCAGCAGCCCTAGGACTGTAGATAACATTCAGTACTTC. This sequence encodes CASSPRTVDNIQYF. This chain uses TRBV7-2 with TRBJ2-4; a possible D gene is TRBD2 (5 bases). The CDR3 is 14 residues long. CDR1 and CDR2 from the germline V gene are SGHTA and FQGNSA. V gave up 5 bases and J gave up 7 bases, with 15 bases separating them.

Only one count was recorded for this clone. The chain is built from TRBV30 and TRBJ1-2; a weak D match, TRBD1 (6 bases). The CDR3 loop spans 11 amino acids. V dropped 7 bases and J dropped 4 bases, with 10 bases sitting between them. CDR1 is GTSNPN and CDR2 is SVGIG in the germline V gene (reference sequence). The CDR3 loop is CASDSSYGYTF. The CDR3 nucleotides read TGTGCCTCGGACAGTAGCTATGGCTACACCTTC.

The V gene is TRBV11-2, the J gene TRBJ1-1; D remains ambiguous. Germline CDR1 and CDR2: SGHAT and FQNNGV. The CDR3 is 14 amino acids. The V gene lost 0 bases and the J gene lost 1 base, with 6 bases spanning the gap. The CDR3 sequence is CASSLERGNTEAFF. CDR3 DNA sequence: TGTGCCAGCAGCTTAGAGCGGGGGAACACTGAAGCTTTCTTT.

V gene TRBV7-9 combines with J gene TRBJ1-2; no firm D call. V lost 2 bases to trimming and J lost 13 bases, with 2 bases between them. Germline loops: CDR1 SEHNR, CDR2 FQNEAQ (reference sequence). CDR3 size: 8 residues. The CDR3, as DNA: TGTGCCAGCAGCTTACTCACCTTC. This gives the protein CASSLLTF. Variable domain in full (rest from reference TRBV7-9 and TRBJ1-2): DTGVSQNPRHKITKRGQNVTFRCDPISEHNRLYWYRQTLGQGPEFLTYFQNEAQLEKSRLLSDRFSAERPKGSFSTLEIQRTEQGDSAMYLCASSLLTFGSGTRLTVV.

The CDR3 sequence is CASSVINSPLHF. In DNA, the CDR3 is TGTGCCAGTAGTGTAATTAATTCACCCCTCCACTTT. This chain links TRBV19 with TRBJ1-6; unclear D gene. The V end was cut by 5 bases, the J end by 6 bases, with 5 bases between. Germline V gives CDR1 LNHDA, CDR2 SQIVND (reference sequence). This CDR3 is 12 amino acids long. The variable domain in full, with the rest retrieved from reference TRBV19 and TRBJ1-6, is DGGITQSPKYLFRKEGQNVTLSCEQNLNHDAMYWYRQDPGQGLRLIYYSQIVNDFQKGDIAEGYSVSREKKESFPLTVTSAQKNPTAFYLCASSVINSPLHFGNGTRLTVT.

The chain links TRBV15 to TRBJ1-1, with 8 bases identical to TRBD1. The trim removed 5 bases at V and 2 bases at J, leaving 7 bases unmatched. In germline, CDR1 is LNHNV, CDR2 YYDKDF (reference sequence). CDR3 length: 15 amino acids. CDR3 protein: CATSSSAGGNTEAFF. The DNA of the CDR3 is TGTGCCACCAGCTCTTCCGCAGGGGGCAACACTGAAGCTTTCTTT.

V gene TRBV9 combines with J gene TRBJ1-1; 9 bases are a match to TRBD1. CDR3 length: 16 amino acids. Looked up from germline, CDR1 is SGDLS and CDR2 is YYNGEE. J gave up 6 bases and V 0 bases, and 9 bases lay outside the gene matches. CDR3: CASSVDPGQGSPEAFF. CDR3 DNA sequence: TGTGCCAGCAGCGTAGACCCGGGACAGGGATCCCCTGAAGCTTTCTTT.

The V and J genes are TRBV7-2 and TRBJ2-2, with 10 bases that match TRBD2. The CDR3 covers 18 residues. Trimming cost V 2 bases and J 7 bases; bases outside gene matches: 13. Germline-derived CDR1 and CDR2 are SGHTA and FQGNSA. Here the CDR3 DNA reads TGTGCCAGCAGCTTAATCTTCTCTAGCGGGAGATCAGGCGGGGAGCTGTTTTTT. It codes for CASSLIFSSGRSGGELFF.

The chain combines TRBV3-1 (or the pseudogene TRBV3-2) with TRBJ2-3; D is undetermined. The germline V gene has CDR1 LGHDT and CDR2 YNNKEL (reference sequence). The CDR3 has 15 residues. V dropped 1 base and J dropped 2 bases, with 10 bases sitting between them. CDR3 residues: CASSQAGTYTDTQYF. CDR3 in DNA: TGTGCCAGCAGCCAAGCAGGAACTTACACAGATACGCAGTATTTT.

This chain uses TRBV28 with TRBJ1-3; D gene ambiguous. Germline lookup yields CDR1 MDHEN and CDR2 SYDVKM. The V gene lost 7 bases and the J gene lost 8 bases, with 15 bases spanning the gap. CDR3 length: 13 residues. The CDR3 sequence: CASNSGLRDTIYF. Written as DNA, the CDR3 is TGTGCCAGCAACTCGGGTTTGAGGGACACCATATATTTT.